The sequence of this TCR beta chain was determined in a study of cytomegalovirus exposure and HLA in healthy donors. Across the study: Among the 400 or so donors who were genotyped, about 79% fell in the genetic ancestry cluster that is associated with self-reported Caucasian donors.

As to this clone: As yet, its antigen is unknown.

Use of 60 Vbeta and 13 Jbeta primers characterized the PCR. Using immunoSEQ multiplex PCR, the repertoire was profiled, and TCRdb retains in-frame clones only, with some absent. The table lists roughly 100,000 clones, 75% to 90% of them singletons. Broader study findings: Later analysis suggested most CMV-associated TCR beta chains were HLA-restricted. Later analysis identified several of the most significant clusters that appeared linked to common viral pathogens. Cytomegalovirus association was assigned to approximately 160 TCR beta chains.

The CDR3 consists of 14 residues. V lost 6 bases to trimming and J lost 0 bases, with 11 bases between them. Germline V gene sequence: CDR1 ENHRY, CDR2 SYGVKD. The sample comprised PBMCs. The chain is built from TRBV10-3 and TRBJ2-5, with a tentative D call TRBD1 (6 bases). This clonotype was obtained from a man aged 30 to 45 in good health and CMV-seropositive. Here the CDR3 DNA reads TGTGCCATCAGGGGTCAGGGGAACCAAGAGACCCAGTACTTC. This gives the protein CAIRGQGNQETQYF.